This T cell receptor beta chain emerged from a study of blood T cells in healthy people across ages. Donors gave roughly 9.1 milliliters of peripheral blood apiece. Worth noting for this clonotype: Its ends do not fully match the called genes, so a read error is possible.

Germline V gene data show CDR1 as ENHRY and CDR2 as SYGVKD. This CDR3 spans 17 amino acids. A second PCR, run for roughly 7 to 11 cycles, used a sample-barcoded 5' primer plus a J-beta primer mix. Each cDNA molecule was tagged by a template-switch adaptor with 12 random nucleotides. Researchers report that each sample yielded at least 3 million CDR3-containing paired-end reads. TCRdb called the 5' RACE reads again in MiXCR, with one record for every CDR3 protein. The table shows some 700,000 distinct CDR3 sequences, with approximately 39% occurring only once. The specimen was blood. The chain employs TRBV10-3 and TRBJ1-4; D is undetermined. The receptor comes from a woman in her sixties or seventies in good health. The CDR3 nucleotides read TGTGCCAACAGTGAGGGTCCCGCAGGACCAAATAATGAAAAACTGTTTTTT. Its translation is CANSEGPAGPNNEKLFF.